These T cell receptor beta chains were read from a single sample in a study of T cells in Graves' hyperthyroidism and ophthalmopathy. TCRdb independently ran MiXCR on the multiplex PCR reads; one entry per CDR3 protein. Counted here are fewer than 500,000 distinct CDR3 sequences, roughly 15% occurring once; the ten biggest clones make up around 19%. The sample was blood. The origin of the receptors is a woman aged 25 to 39 with Graves' ophthalmopathy. The CDR3 runs from the conserved cysteine through the conserved F or W. D genes are given only for firm matches. Clone sizes are given selectively: once, few, many, or a class where the clone is expanded.

CDR3nt | CDR3aa | v_gene | abundance | j_gene | d_gene
TGTGCCAGCAGCCAAGATCTAGGGACTAGCGGGGGAGGGGATACGCAGTATTTT | CASSQDLGTSGGGDTQYF | TRBV14 | - | TRBJ2-3 | TRBD2
TGTGCCAGCAGAGCGGTCCCGAACACCGGGGAGCTGTTTTTT | CASRAVPNTGELFF | TRBV28 | many | TRBJ2-2 | -
TGTGCCAGCAGCCAGGGGTCCAACGAGCAGTACTTC | CASSQGSNEQYF | TRBV11-2 | many | TRBJ2-7 | -
TGTGCCAGCAGCTTGTGGGAAGGGACAAACTATGGCTACACCTTC | CASSLWEGTNYGYTF | TRBV5-6 | many | TRBJ1-2 | -
TGCAGTGCTAGAGATCGTGGAGGCTTGCACTACGAGCAGTACTTC | CSARDRGGLHYEQYF | TRBV20-1 | many | TRBJ2-7 | -
TGTGCCAGCAGCTTGGCCGGTTTGGGGAACGAGCAGTACTTC | CASSLAGLGNEQYF | TRBV5-4 | many | TRBJ2-7 | -
TGTGCCAGTAGTATTGCGGCGGGCCCGTACTATGGCTACACCTTC | CASSIAAGPYYGYTF | TRBV19 | few | TRBJ1-2 | -
TGTGCCAGCAGCCCAGGGACAGACCAAGAGACCCAGTACTTC | CASSPGTDQETQYF | TRBV13 | many | TRBJ2-5 | TRBD1
TGTGCCAGCAGTGGGCTCTCCCTTGATACGCAGTATTTT | CASSGLSLDTQYF | TRBV2 | many | TRBJ2-3 | -
TGTGCCAGCAGCTCATACAGGGGCCAAGAGACCCAGTACTTC | CASSSYRGQETQYF | TRBV7-2 | many | TRBJ2-5 | TRBD1
TGTGCCAGTAGTAATGGCAGGGACTATGGCTACACCTTC | CASSNGRDYGYTF | TRBV19 | many | TRBJ1-2 | -
TGTGCCAGCAGCCCCAAGCGGACAGGCCTAGGGGGGCCCCAGCATTTT | CASSPKRTGLGGPQHF | TRBV28 | - | TRBJ1-5 | TRBD1
TGCAGCGTTGAAGGACACGCCTATGGCTACACCTTC | CSVEGHAYGYTF | TRBV29-1 | many | TRBJ1-2 | -
TGTGCCAGCAGCGCAGCGGGTCCCGGGGAGCTGTTTTTT | CASSAAGPGELFF | TRBV7-3 | few | TRBJ2-2 | -
TGCAGCGTCGCACCCGGGACAGGGACCCAAGAGGCCCAGTACTTC | CSVAPGTGTQEAQYF | TRBV29-1 | - | TRBJ2-5 | TRBD1
TGCAGTGCTGGGCGAGACGGAACAGTTGAAGCTTTCTTT | CSAGRDGTVEAFF | TRBV20-1 | many | TRBJ1-1 | -
TGTGCCAGCAGTCCTGCCGGGGTCCCCCTATACACTGAAGCTTTCTTT | CASSPAGVPLYTEAFF | TRBV6-1 | many | TRBJ1-1 | -
TGTGCCAGCACGGATCAGGGAAGAAGTGAAAAACTGTTTTTT | CASTDQGRSEKLFF | TRBV5-4 | - | TRBJ1-4 | -
TGTGCCAGCAGCTTGTGGATAACATACAATGAGCAGTTCTTC | CASSLWITYNEQFF | TRBV5-6 | - | TRBJ2-1 | -
TGTGCCAGCAGCTTAGTATCCGGACAGCAGTTCTTC | CASSLVSGQQFF | TRBV7-2 | many | TRBJ2-1 | -
TGTGCCACCAGCCCCCTCATAGGCACAGATACGCAGTATTTT | CATSPLIGTDTQYF | TRBV15 | many | TRBJ2-3 | -
TGCAGTGCTCGAGACTGGGAAAATTATGGCTACACCTTC | CSARDWENYGYTF | TRBV20-1 | many | TRBJ1-2 | -
TGCAGTGCTAGAGATCTTGACATCTTGAACACTGAAGCTTTCTTT | CSARDLDILNTEAFF | TRBV20-1 | many | TRBJ1-1 | -
TGTGCCAGCAGTTACCCGTGGCGAGGAACTGAAGCTTTCTTT | CASSYPWRGTEAFF | TRBV28 | many | TRBJ1-1 | -
TGTGCCAGCAGTAAGGGGGGCCTGGACCTTAGGAATCAGCCCCAGCATTTT | CASSKGGLDLRNQPQHF | TRBV3-1 | many | TRBJ1-5 | -
TGTGCCAGCAGTTTGGGGCATACGACCGGGGAGCTGTTTTTT | CASSLGHTTGELFF | TRBV28 | - | TRBJ2-2 | -
TGTGCCAGCAGTGAACCCCACGAGCAGTACTTC | CASSEPHEQYF | TRBV6-4 | few | TRBJ2-7 | -
TGTGCCTGGAGCCCTACAGGGCTCTCTGGAAACACCATATATTTT | CAWSPTGLSGNTIYF | TRBV30 | many | TRBJ1-3 | -
TGTGCCACCAGTGATTCGGGGACACCCACCTACGAGCAGTACTTC | CATSDSGTPTYEQYF | TRBV24-1 | - | TRBJ2-7 | -
TGTGCCTGGATTGCACGGGACCCCGGACGGGAAAAACTGTTTTTT | CAWIARDPGREKLFF | TRBV30 | many | TRBJ1-4 | -
TGTGCCAGCAGTTTGAGGGGCCCTAGCACAGATACGCAGTATTTT | CASSLRGPSTDTQYF | TRBV12-3/TRBV12-4 | many | TRBJ2-3 | -
TGTGCCAGCAGTTCCGGGGATAGCTCCTACGAGCAGTACTTC | CASSSGDSSYEQYF | TRBV27 | many | TRBJ2-7 | -
TGTGCCAGCTCACCAGCGGTTAACACTGAAGCTTTCTTT | CASSPAVNTEAFF | TRBV18 | many | TRBJ1-1 | -
TGTGCCAGCAGCTCCGACAGGTTCAATGAGGAGTCCTTC | CASSSDRFNEESF | TRBV11-2 | - | TRBJ2-1 | -
TGTGCCAGCAGAAAAGACAGGGTGGAGTACACCGGGGAGCTGTTTTTT | CASRKDRVEYTGELFF | TRBV2 | many | TRBJ2-2 | TRBD1
TGTGCCAGCAGCCAATACCGGGGGGCCACAGATACGCAGTATTTT | CASSQYRGATDTQYF | TRBV3-1 | - | TRBJ2-3 | -
TGCCGTCCCCAAGGCGGAAATAACTATGGCTACACCTTC | CRPQGGNNYGYTF | TRBV29-1 | few | TRBJ1-2 | -
TGTGCCAGCAGTTTAGACAGGGAAGCCTACGAGCAGTACTTC | CASSLDREAYEQYF | TRBV6-1 | many | TRBJ2-7 | TRBD1
TGCAGTGCTAGCACGGGGGGTGGAAGTGAAAAACTGTTTTTT | CSASTGGGSEKLFF | TRBV20-1 | many | TRBJ1-4 | -
TGTGCCAGCAGTGCCACCCCGGGGGGGGCGGTTGAAAAACTGTTTTTT | CASSATPGGAVEKLFF | TRBV2 | many | TRBJ1-4 | -
TGTGCCAGCAGCCAGAGGTCTGGGGCCAACGTCCTGACTTTC | CASSQRSGANVLTF | TRBV7-2 | - | TRBJ2-6 | -
TGTGCCAGCAGCCAAGATTTAGCGGGAAACACCATATATTTT | CASSQDLAGNTIYF | TRBV3-1 | many | TRBJ1-3 | -
TGTGCCAGCAGTTACAAGGGCCAGCCCCAGCATTTT | CASSYKGQPQHF | TRBV6-2/TRBV6-3 | many | TRBJ1-5 | -
TGTGCCAGCAGCGACGGGACAGGGCAAACTGAAGCTTTCTTT | CASSDGTGQTEAFF | TRBV13 | many | TRBJ1-1 | TRBD1
TGTGCCAGCAGCATAACAGGGCTGACAACTAATGAAAAACTGTTTTTT | CASSITGLTTNEKLFF | TRBV5-6 | few | TRBJ1-4 | -
TGTGCCAGCAGCTTACCAGATACGCAGTATTTT | CASSLPDTQYF | TRBV7-2 | many | TRBJ2-3 | -
TGTGCCACCAGCAGAAGACAGAAAGCTTTGGGGGAGCAGTACTTC | CATSRRQKALGEQYF | TRBV15 | few | TRBJ2-7 | -
TGTGCCAGCAGCTTAACGACACTGAACACCGGGGAGCTGTTTTTT | CASSLTTLNTGELFF | TRBV7-3 | many | TRBJ2-2 | -
TGCAGTGCTCCCCGTTTAGATACGCAGTATTTT | CSAPRLDTQYF | TRBV20-1 | many | TRBJ2-3 | -
TGTGCCAGCAGTGCGGGGGGCCTTTGGGGGTCCTACGAGCAGTACTTC | CASSAGGLWGSYEQYF | TRBV2 | - | TRBJ2-7 | -
TGTGCCAGCAGCCCAAGGACAGGGCCAGATACGCAGTATTTT | CASSPRTGPDTQYF | TRBV14 | many | TRBJ2-3 | TRBD1
TGTGCCAGCAGCTCGGGGAATACGCAGTATTTT | CASSSGNTQYF | TRBV5-6 | - | TRBJ2-3 | -
TGTGCCAGCAGCCAGGGGGCTCTTGAGACCCAGTACTTC | CASSQGALETQYF | TRBV3-1 | many | TRBJ2-5 | -
TGTGCCAGCAGTCGACTGAACTACGAGCAGTACTTC | CASSRLNYEQYF | TRBV6-2/TRBV6-3 | many | TRBJ2-7 | -
TGTGCCAGCAGTTTAATGGGACTGGAGGAATACGAGCAGTACTTC | CASSLMGLEEYEQYF | TRBV27 | many | TRBJ2-7 | -